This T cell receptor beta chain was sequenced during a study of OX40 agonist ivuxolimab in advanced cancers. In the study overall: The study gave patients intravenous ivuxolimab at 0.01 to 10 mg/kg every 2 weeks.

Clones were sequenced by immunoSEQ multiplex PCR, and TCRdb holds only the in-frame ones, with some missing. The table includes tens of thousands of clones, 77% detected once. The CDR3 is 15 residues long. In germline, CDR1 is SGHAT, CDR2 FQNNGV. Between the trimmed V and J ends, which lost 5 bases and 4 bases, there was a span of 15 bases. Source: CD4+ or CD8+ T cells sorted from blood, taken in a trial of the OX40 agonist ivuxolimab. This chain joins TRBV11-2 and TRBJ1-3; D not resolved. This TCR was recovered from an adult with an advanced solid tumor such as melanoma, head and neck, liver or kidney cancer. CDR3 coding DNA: TGTGCCAGCAGCCCTTTGGCAGGTTACGGAAACACCATATATTTT. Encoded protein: CASSPLAGYGNTIYF.